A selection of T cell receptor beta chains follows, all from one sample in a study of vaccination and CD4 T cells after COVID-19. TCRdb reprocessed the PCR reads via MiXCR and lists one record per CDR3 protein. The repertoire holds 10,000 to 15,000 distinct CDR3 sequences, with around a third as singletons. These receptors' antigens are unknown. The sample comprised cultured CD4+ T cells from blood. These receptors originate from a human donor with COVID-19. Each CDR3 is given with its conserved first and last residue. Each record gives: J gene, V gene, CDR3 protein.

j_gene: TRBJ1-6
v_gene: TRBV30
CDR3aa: CAWTTIQSYNSPLHF

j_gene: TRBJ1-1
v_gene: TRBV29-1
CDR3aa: CSVDLTANTEAFF

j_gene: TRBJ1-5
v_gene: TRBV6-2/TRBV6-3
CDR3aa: CASSPAGQGKGQPQHF

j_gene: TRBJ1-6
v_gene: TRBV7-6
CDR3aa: CASSPGGSYNSPLHF

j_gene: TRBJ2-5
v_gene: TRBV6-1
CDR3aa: CASWGAGGVETQYF

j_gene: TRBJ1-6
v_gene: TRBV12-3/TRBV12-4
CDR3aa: CASSPPQYSPLHF

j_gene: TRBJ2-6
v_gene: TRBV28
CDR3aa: CASSLPASGANVLTF

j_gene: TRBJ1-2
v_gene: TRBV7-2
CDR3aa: CASSFRSNGYTF

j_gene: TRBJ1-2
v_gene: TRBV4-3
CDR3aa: CASSQDGNYGYTF

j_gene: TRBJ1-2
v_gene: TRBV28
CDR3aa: CASSSGTAHYGYTF

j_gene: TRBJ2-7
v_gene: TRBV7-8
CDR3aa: CASSPTLDSYEQYF

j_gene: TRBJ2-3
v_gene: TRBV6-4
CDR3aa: CASSRRVGADTQYF

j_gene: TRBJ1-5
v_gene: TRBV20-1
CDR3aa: CSAWTDSAQPQHF

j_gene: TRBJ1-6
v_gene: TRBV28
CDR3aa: CASSSGTGYSPLHF

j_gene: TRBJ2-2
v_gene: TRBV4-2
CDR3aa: CASSPLGAGGFTGELFF

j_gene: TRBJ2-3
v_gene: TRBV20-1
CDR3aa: CSARSLAGGPDTQYF

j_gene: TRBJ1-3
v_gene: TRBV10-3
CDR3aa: CASSYYGPTFSGNTIYF

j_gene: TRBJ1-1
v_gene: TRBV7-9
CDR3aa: CASRKGTGANTEAFF

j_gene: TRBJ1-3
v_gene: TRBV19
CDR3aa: CASTLGQSGNTIYF

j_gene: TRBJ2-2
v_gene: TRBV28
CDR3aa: CASSYQPSRELFF

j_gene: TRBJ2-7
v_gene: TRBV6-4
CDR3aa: CASSDSWGRGYEQYF

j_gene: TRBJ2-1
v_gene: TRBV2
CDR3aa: CASNLAGGRPGYNEQFF

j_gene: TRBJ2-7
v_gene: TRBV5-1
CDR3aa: CASSLAIGIKYEQYF

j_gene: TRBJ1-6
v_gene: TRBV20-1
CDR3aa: CSARWSRTDNSPLHF

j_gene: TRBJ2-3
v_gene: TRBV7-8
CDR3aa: CASSLPAFLGQGVAFADTQYF

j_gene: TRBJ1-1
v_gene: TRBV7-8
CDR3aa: CASSNRVGGTEAFF

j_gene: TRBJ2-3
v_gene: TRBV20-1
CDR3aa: CSARVLKSRGPDTDTQYF

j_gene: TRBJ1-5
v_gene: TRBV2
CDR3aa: CASSAREMYQPQHF

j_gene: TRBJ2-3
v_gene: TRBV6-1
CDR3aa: CASSALRTELTDTQYF

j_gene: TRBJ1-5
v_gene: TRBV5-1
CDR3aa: CASRAGTGGSSNQPQHF

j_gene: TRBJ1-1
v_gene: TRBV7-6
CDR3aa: CASSLGSRFNTEAFF

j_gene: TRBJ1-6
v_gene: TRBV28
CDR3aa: CASSRQSYNSPLHF

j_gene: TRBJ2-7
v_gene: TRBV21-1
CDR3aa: CASSQKEATGDLSYEQYF

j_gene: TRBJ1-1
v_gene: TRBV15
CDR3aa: CATSRNWGGTEAFF

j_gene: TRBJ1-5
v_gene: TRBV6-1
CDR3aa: CASEKDGSQPQHF

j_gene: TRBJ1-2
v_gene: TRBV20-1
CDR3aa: CSARDGRGPNGYTF